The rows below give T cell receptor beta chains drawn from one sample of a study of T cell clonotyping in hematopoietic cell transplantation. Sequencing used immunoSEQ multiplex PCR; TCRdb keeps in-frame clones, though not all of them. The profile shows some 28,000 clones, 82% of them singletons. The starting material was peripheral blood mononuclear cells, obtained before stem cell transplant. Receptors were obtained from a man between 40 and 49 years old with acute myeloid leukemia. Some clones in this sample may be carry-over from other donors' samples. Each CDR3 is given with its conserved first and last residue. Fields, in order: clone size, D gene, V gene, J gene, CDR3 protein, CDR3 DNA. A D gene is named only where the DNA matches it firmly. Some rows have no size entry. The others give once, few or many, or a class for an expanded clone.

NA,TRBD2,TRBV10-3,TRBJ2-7,CAISEPLLGGGKNEQYF,TGTGCCATCAGTGAACCCCTCTTGGGCGGGGGGAAGAACGAGCAGTACTTC
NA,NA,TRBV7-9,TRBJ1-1,CASSLGAQNTEAFF,TGTGCCAGCAGCTTAGGTGCGCAGAACACTGAAGCTTTCTTT
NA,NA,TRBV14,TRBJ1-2,CASSYLIGEIDGYTF,TGTGCCAGCAGCTACCTGATAGGGGAAATCGATGGCTACACCTTC
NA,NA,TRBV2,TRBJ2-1,CASSRRQMANNEQFF,TGTGCCAGCAGTCGTCGACAGATGGCGAACAATGAGCAGTTCTTC
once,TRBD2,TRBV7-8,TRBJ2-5,CASSLTSGGALETQYF,TGTGCCAGCAGCCTCACTAGCGGGGGGGCATTAGAGACCCAGTACTTC
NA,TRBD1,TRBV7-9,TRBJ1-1,CASSPTGDRGKMNTEAFF,TGTGCCAGCAGCCCCACGGGGGACAGGGGAAAAATGAACACTGAAGCTTTCTTT
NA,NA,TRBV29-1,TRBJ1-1,CSGRPRGGDTEAFF,TGCAGCGGCCGTCCAAGGGGGGGTGACACTGAAGCTTTCTTT
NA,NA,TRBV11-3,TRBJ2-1,CASSHRGYKDNEQFF,TGTGCCAGCAGCCACCGGGGCTACAAAGACAATGAGCAGTTCTTC
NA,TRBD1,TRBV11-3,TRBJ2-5,CASSSGGTSLQETQYF,TGTGCCAGCAGCTCAGGGGGAACGAGTTTGCAAGAGACCCAGTACTTC
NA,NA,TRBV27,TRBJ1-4,CASSLRGEKLFF,TGTGCCAGCAGTTTAAGGGGGGAAAAACTGTTTTTT
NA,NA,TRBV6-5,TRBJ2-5,CASSYSSLTETQYF,TGTGCCAGCAGTTACTCCTCGTTAACAGAGACCCAGTACTTC
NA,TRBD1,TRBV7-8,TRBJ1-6,CASRPGRQGENPSYNSPLHF,TGTGCCAGCAGACCCGGCCGACAGGGAGAAAACCCCTCCTATAATTCACCCCTCCACTTT
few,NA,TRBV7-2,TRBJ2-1,CASTRQRTYNEQFF,TGTGCCAGCACCAGACAGAGGACCTACAATGAGCAGTTCTTC
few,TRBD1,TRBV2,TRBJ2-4,CASSPGQVAKNIQYF,TGTGCCAGCAGCCCCGGACAGGTCGCCAAAAACATTCAGTACTTC
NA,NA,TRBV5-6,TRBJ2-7,CASNPNGPLSREQYF,TGTGCCAGCAACCCGAACGGACCACTAAGTCGGGAGCAGTACTTC
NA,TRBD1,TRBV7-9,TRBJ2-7,CASSNVGQYYEQYF,TGTGCCAGCAGCAACGTGGGACAGTACTACGAGCAGTACTTC
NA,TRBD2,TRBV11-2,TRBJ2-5,CASGIGRLAGVETQYF,TGTGCCAGCGGTATAGGACGACTAGCGGGAGTGGAGACCCAGTACTTC
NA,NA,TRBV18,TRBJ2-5,CASSLRSLETQYF,TGTGCCAGCTCACTGAGGTCCTTAGAGACCCAGTACTTC
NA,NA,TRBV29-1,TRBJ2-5,CSVSAGQETQYF,TGCAGCGTTAGTGCAGGGCAAGAGACCCAGTACTTC
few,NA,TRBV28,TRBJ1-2,CASSWGANYGYTF,TGTGCCAGCAGTTGGGGGGCCAACTATGGCTACACCTTC
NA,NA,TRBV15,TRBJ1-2,CATSRVWQMNGYTF,TGTGCCACCAGCAGAGTCTGGCAAATGAATGGCTACACCTTC
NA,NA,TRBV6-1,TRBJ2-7,CASSVQGFNEQYF,TGTGCCAGCAGTGTGCAGGGTTTTAACGAGCAGTACTTC
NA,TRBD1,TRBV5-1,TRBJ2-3,CASSSIRDRATDTQYF,TGCGCCAGCAGCTCCATTAGGGACAGGGCCACAGATACGCAGTATTTT
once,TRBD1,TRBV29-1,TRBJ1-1,CSVAPADRVGTEAFF,TGCAGCGTTGCCCCAGCGGACAGGGTAGGGACTGAAGCTTTCTTT
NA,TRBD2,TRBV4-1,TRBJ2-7,CASSQEVGGFYEQYF,TGCGCCAGCAGCCAAGAAGTGGGAGGGTTCTACGAGCAGTACTTC
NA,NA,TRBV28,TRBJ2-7,CASSFGRYEQYF,TGTGCCAGCAGTTTTGGTCGGTACGAGCAGTACTTC
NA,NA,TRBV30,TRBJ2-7,CAWSVELGYEQYF,TGTGCCTGGAGTGTGGAGTTGGGCTACGAGCAGTACTTC
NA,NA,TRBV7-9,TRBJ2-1,CASDRGRVHNEQFF,TGTGCCAGTGATAGGGGGAGGGTCCACAATGAGCAGTTCTTC
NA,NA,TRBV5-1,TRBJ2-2,CASSFYYGQTNTGELFF,TGCGCCAGCAGCTTTTATTACGGACAGACGAACACCGGGGAGCTGTTTTTT
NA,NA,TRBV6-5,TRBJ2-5,CASSYWSDRETQYF,TGTGCCAGCAGTTACTGGTCAGATAGAGAGACCCAGTACTTC
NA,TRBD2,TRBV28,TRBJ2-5,CATQRGGQETQYF,TGTGCCACCCAACGGGGGGGACAAGAGACCCAGTACTTC
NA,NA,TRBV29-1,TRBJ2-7,CSVESGESYEQYF,TGCAGCGTTGAGTCAGGGGAGAGCTACGAGCAGTACTTC
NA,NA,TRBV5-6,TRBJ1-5,CASSWGSGSNQPQHF,TGTGCCAGCAGCTGGGGCTCTGGCAGCAATCAGCCCCAGCATTTT
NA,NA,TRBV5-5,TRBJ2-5,CASSLVTGTQETQYF,TGTGCCAGCAGCTTGGTCACAGGGACGCAAGAGACCCAGTACTTC
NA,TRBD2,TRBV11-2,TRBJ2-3,CASSGGTRADTQYF,TGTGCCAGCAGCGGAGGGACTAGGGCAGATACGCAGTATTTT
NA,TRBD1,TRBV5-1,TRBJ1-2,CASSLGGQSTYGYTF,TGCGCCAGCAGCTTGGGGGGACAGAGCACCTATGGCTACACCTTC
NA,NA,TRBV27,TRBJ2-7,CASSSVGYEQYF,TGTGCCAGCAGTTCGGTAGGGTACGAGCAGTACTTC